A selection of T cell receptor beta chains follows, all from one sample in a study of siplizumab effects on memory and regulatory T cells. Only in-frame clones appear in the TCRdb table, and some are missing; sequencing was by immunoSEQ multiplex PCR. The sample records around 110,000 clones, 94% being singletons. The source material was non-Treg CD4+ T cells sorted from blood. These receptors originate from a human donor in good health. Both conserved end residues are part of each CDR3. The D gene is left open where the match is weak. A row's size may be missing; if present it is once, few, many or a size class.

CDR3 | DNA | size | D | J | V
CASSPRATDTQYF | TGTGCCAGCTCACCACGAGCGACAGATACGCAGTATTTT | - | - | TRBJ2-3 | TRBV18
CASSFGQGPLYRGYTF | TGCGCCAGCAGCTTCGGACAGGGGCCCTTATATCGGGGCTACACCTTC | - | TRBD1 | TRBJ1-2 | TRBV4-1
CASSQVPGGGQDTEAFF | TGTGCCAGCAGCCAAGTACCAGGGGGCGGTCAGGACACTGAAGCTTTCTTT | - | TRBD1 | TRBJ1-1 | TRBV4-2
CASSYNPGSYEQYF | TGTGCCAGCAGTTACAATCCAGGGTCGTACGAGCAGTACTTC | - | - | TRBJ2-7 | TRBV6-5
CASSLQGTSYTF | TGTGCCAGCAGTTTACAGGGGACGAGCTACACCTTC | - | - | TRBJ1-2 | TRBV27
CASSQGTLSYNEQFF | TGCGCCAGCAGCCAAGGGACCCTGTCCTACAATGAGCAGTTCTTC | - | - | TRBJ2-1 | TRBV4-1
CASSHKLKGRETINQHF | TGCGCCAGCAGCCACAAGTTAAAAGGTCGGGAAACCATTAACCAGCATTTT | once | - | TRBJ1-5 | TRBV14
CSANREGSVYF | TGCAGCGCTAACCGGGAGGGCTCCGTGTACTTC | - | TRBD2 | TRBJ2-7 | TRBV20-1
CASVLAGHTIGTDTQYF | TGCGCCAGCGTGTTAGCGGGACATACCATCGGCACAGATACGCAGTATTTT | - | TRBD2 | TRBJ2-3 | TRBV5-1
CASSVGRGLTGYEQYF | TGTGCCAGCAGCGTAGGAAGGGGACTTACGGGCTACGAGCAGTACTTC | - | - | TRBJ2-7 | TRBV9
CAWSHYSYNEQFF | TGTGCCTGGAGCCACTACTCCTACAATGAGCAGTTCTTC | - | - | TRBJ2-1 | TRBV30
CSVAAGGQNTEAFF | TGCAGCGTCGCCGCCGGGGGGCAGAACACTGAAGCTTTCTTT | - | - | TRBJ1-1 | TRBV29-1
CSVETETQYF | TGCAGCGTTGAAACAGAGACCCAGTACTTC | - | - | TRBJ2-5 | TRBV29-1
CASSKPGLLRSSYNEQFF | TGTGCCAGCAGCAAACCGGGACTCCTAAGGAGCTCCTACAATGAGCAGTTCTTC | - | - | TRBJ2-1 | TRBV21-1
CASSPPGGDGYTF | TGTGCCAGCTCACCACCGGGAGGGGACGGCTACACCTTC | - | - | TRBJ1-2 | TRBV18
CASSSGLTSGGADTQYF | TGCGCCAGCAGCTCCGGCCTGACTAGCGGGGGGGCAGATACGCAGTATTTT | - | TRBD2 | TRBJ2-3 | TRBV5-1
CASSRSGNTEAFF | TGTGCCAGCAGCAGGAGTGGGAACACTGAAGCTTTCTTT | - | - | TRBJ1-1 | TRBV6-5
CASSQQLRRTGLFHTIYF | TGTGCCAGCAGCCAACAACTACGGAGGACAGGACTTTTCCACACCATATATTTT | - | TRBD1 | TRBJ1-3 | TRBV4-2
CAISSTLQETQYF | TGTGCCATCAGTAGTACACTACAAGAGACCCAGTACTTC | - | - | TRBJ2-5 | TRBV10-3
CASLPGQGATGELFF | TGTGCCAGTTTGCCGGGACAGGGGGCGACCGGGGAGCTGTTTTTT | - | TRBD1 | TRBJ2-2 | TRBV6-1
CASSLGRVGGSTDTQYF | TGCGCCAGCAGCTTGGGGCGAGTCGGCGGTAGCACAGATACGCAGTATTTT | - | - | TRBJ2-3 | TRBV5-1
CASLDRAGSGANVLTF | TGTGCCAGCTTGGACAGGGCGGGCTCTGGGGCCAACGTCCTGACTTTC | - | TRBD1 | TRBJ2-6 | TRBV18
CASTPTLRPYEQYF | TGTGCCAGCACCCCGACCCTAAGACCCTACGAGCAGTACTTC | once | - | TRBJ2-7 | TRBV6-5
CASSLEGRGRTDTQYF | TGCGCCAGCAGCTTGGAGGGTCGGGGACGCACAGATACGCAGTATTTT | - | - | TRBJ2-3 | TRBV5-1
CASSLAGGAAGETQYF | TGCGCCAGCAGCTTGGCTGGGGGGGCCGCGGGAGAGACCCAGTACTTC | - | - | TRBJ2-5 | TRBV5-1
CASGLGGDNSPLHF | TGTGCTAGTGGTTTGGGGGGGGATAATTCACCCCTCCACTTT | - | - | TRBJ1-6 | TRBV12-5
CASSADRFSGNTIYF | TGTGCCAGCAGCGCGGACAGATTCTCTGGAAACACCATATATTTT | - | - | TRBJ1-3 | TRBV2
CASSVAVRGDTQYF | TGTGCCAGCAGCGTAGCAGTCCGGGGAGATACGCAGTATTTT | - | - | TRBJ2-3 | TRBV9
CASSGALQAFF | TGTGCCAGCAGTGGGGCACTACAAGCTTTCTTT | once | - | TRBJ1-1 | TRBV6-5
CASSEARDTGELFF | TGTGCCAGCAGTGAAGCGAGGGACACCGGGGAGCTGTTTTTT | - | - | TRBJ2-2 | TRBV2
CASMETAVWGTEAFF | TGTGCCAGTATGGAGACAGCCGTCTGGGGCACTGAAGCTTTCTTT | - | - | TRBJ1-1 | TRBV19
CASSADRGLNTEAFF | TGTGCCAGCAGCGCGGACAGGGGGCTGAACACTGAAGCTTTCTTT | - | TRBD1 | TRBJ1-1 | TRBV5-6
CSVEVKAWETQYF | TGCAGCGTTGAAGTAAAGGCTTGGGAGACCCAGTACTTC | - | - | TRBJ2-5 | TRBV29-1
CASSYGTGDPTDTQYF | TGTGCCAGCAGTTACGGGACAGGGGATCCCACAGATACGCAGTATTTT | - | TRBD1 | TRBJ2-3 | TRBV6-5
CSVCRGGPEAFF | TGCAGCGTCTGCCGGGGGGGGCCTGAAGCTTTCTTT | - | - | TRBJ1-1 | TRBV29-1
CASSLDQTGYTEAFF | TGCGCCAGCAGCTTGGATCAAACAGGGTACACTGAAGCTTTCTTT | - | - | TRBJ1-1 | TRBV5-1
CASSELHEQFF | TGTGCCAGTAGTGAGTTGCATGAGCAGTTCTTC | - | - | TRBJ2-1 | TRBV19
CALAGDNTGELFF | TGTGCACTAGCGGGGGATAACACCGGGGAGCTGTTTTTT | - | TRBD2 | TRBJ2-2 | TRBV6-1
CASSFGTQETQYF | TGTGCCAGCAGCTTTGGCACCCAAGAGACCCAGTACTTC | - | - | TRBJ2-5 | TRBV7-8
CASSEPGGSTDTQYF | TGTGCCAGCAGTGAGCCAGGGGGTAGCACAGATACGCAGTATTTT | - | TRBD1 | TRBJ2-3 | TRBV6-1
CASRNKLNTEAFF | TGTGCCAGCAGAAACAAATTGAACACTGAAGCTTTCTTT | - | - | TRBJ1-1 | TRBV6-5
CASSSGLGTEAFF | TGTGCCAGCTCGTCGGGGCTCGGCACTGAAGCTTTCTTT | - | - | TRBJ1-1 | TRBV18
CASKRTSGLYEQYF | TGTGCCAGCAAGCGGACTAGCGGTTTATACGAGCAGTACTTC | - | TRBD2 | TRBJ2-7 | TRBV6-1
CASSEALLGGYTF | TGTGCCAGCAGTGAAGCGCTTCTGGGGGGCTACACCTTC | - | - | TRBJ1-2 | TRBV6-1
CASSLTGPGNTIYF | TGCGCCAGCAGCTTGACAGGGCCTGGAAACACCATATATTTT | - | - | TRBJ1-3 | TRBV5-1
CAISDRNSNQPQHF | TGTGCCATCAGTGATCGAAATAGCAATCAGCCCCAGCATTTT | - | - | TRBJ1-5 | TRBV10-3
CAISSQQGMGKAFF | TGTGCCATCAGCTCACAACAGGGAATGGGGAAAGCTTTCTTT | - | - | TRBJ1-1 | TRBV10-3
CASSYSAVGDGELFF | TGTGCCAGCAGTTACTCTGCGGTAGGGGACGGGGAGCTGTTTTTT | - | - | TRBJ2-2 | TRBV6-6
CASSGTGTRSGAEQYF | TGTGCCAGCAGCGGAACCGGGACTAGAAGTGGGGCCGAGCAGTACTTC | - | TRBD2 | TRBJ2-7 | TRBV5-4
CASSPLTGTADEKLFF | TGTGCCAGCTCACCTCTTACCGGGACTGCAGATGAAAAACTGTTTTTT | - | - | TRBJ1-4 | TRBV18
CASSQEGTGGKEKLFF | TGCGCCAGCAGCCAAGAAGGGACAGGGGGGAAGGAAAAACTGTTTTTT | - | TRBD1 | TRBJ1-4 | TRBV4-1
CASSYSRTSGSYEQYF | TGTGCCAGCAGTTACTCCAGGACTAGCGGGAGCTACGAGCAGTACTTC | once | TRBD2 | TRBJ2-7 | TRBV6-5
CASRDGQTYEQYF | TGTGCCAGCAGGGACGGTCAAACCTACGAGCAGTACTTC | - | - | TRBJ2-7 | TRBV9
CASSGTGAQQPQHF | TGTGCCAGCAGTGGGACAGGGGCACAGCAGCCCCAGCATTTT | - | TRBD1 | TRBJ1-5 | TRBV27
CASRGTATNEKLFF | TGTGCCAGCAGGGGGACAGCAACTAATGAAAAACTGTTTTTT | - | TRBD1 | TRBJ1-4 | TRBV27
CASSFLAGERNEQYF | TGCGCCAGCAGCTTTTTAGCGGGAGAAAGGAACGAGCAGTACTTC | - | TRBD2 | TRBJ2-7 | TRBV5-1
CASGASTGGETQYF | TGTGCTAGTGGTGCATCGACAGGGGGTGAGACCCAGTACTTC | - | TRBD1 | TRBJ2-5 | TRBV12-5
CASSQESGGPQHF | TGTGCCAGCAGCCAAGAATCGGGGGGACCCCAGCATTTT | - | - | TRBJ1-5 | TRBV4-2